The rows below give T cell receptor beta chains drawn from one sample of a study of tumor-infiltrating lymphocytes in oesophageal squamous cell carcinoma. TCRdb fed the PCR reads into MiXCR, producing one record per CDR3 protein. The sample lists about 15,000 distinct CDR3 sequences; roughly half were seen once. Source material: blood. The source is a male donor with esophageal squamous cell carcinoma. Each CDR3 is given without its conserved first and last residue. The order of the fields is V gene, D gene, J gene, CDR3 protein. D genes are given only for firm matches.

>TRBV29-1|TRBD2|TRBJ2-7
SVVGGSWYEQY
>TRBV6-1|.|.
ASSHSDKYEQY
>TRBV14|TRBD1|TRBJ1-2
ASSLGQNYGYT
>TRBV6-1|.|TRBJ2-6
ASSKGQGIWLHLR
>TRBV7-2|.|TRBJ1-5
ASSLQQGGQPQH
>TRBV7-3|.|TRBJ1-1
ASQSTANTEAF
>TRBV24-1|TRBD1|TRBJ2-7
ATSAPDRGAYEQY
>TRBV5-1|.|TRBJ2-7
ASSLSRGTYEQY
>TRBV7-3|.|.
ASSPSVVSSYNEQF
>TRBV6-8|TRBD2|TRBJ2-3
ASSGTSRGTDTQY
>TRBV28|.|TRBJ1-2
ASSLPRAPYGYT
>TRBV6-2/TRBV6-3|.|TRBJ1-5
ASKFSRNQPQH
>TRBV28|.|TRBJ2-5
ASSFGSPGQKGRKETQY
>TRBV7-2|TRBD1|TRBJ2-7
ASSYGTGAYEQY
>TRBV6-1|TRBD1|TRBJ2-4
ASSYNRDRVPLNEQY
>TRBV11-2|.|TRBJ2-1
ASSLDRVLDYNEQF
>TRBV7-9|.|TRBJ2-2
ASSLNRGAGELF